Listed here are 9 T cell receptor beta chains from one sample, sequenced in a study of cytomegalovirus exposure and HLA in healthy donors (dated by TCRdb to about 2017). Library prep was done by the immunoSEQ multiplex PCR assay. For the multiplex PCR, a mixture combining 60 forward primers for TCR Vbeta segments and 13 reverse primers for TCR Jbeta segments was used. TCRdb took over this immuneACCESS table, retaining in-frame rearrangements with V and J assigned. Such tables are incomplete; in checked studies, under half of the missing clones stem from an unresolved V gene, and the remainder is unexplained. The sample table contains over 150,000 clones; only one count was recorded for roughly 74% of them. The leading ten clones occupy over 2.5% of the sample. Sequencing used PBMCs. The source is a man younger than 35 in good health and CMV-seronegative.

The V and J genes are TRBV2 and TRBJ2-7; D ambiguous. Trimming took 4 bases from V and 6 from J, leaving 16 bases between them. Per germline, CDR1 SNHLY and CDR2 FYNNEI. The CDR3 runs to 14 residues. In DNA form, the CDR3 reads TGTGCCAGCAGTGGTCGTCCAGGATCTGGCGAGCAGTACTTC. Translation: CASSGRPGSGEQYF.

The chain recombines TRBV7-9 with TRBJ1-1; TRBD1 is a possible D gene (6 bases). Deletions cut 5 bases from V and 10 bases from J, with 14 bases between. This CDR3 region has 12 residues. Per the germline V gene, CDR1 is SEHNR and CDR2 is FQNEAQ (reference sequence). The CDR3 coding sequence is TGTGCCAGCAGCCCAGGGACAATTTCAGCTTTCTTT. Its translation is CASSPGTISAFF.

V and J are TRBV27 and TRBJ1-1; 8 positions match TRBD1. The V and J ends lost 6 bases and 6 bases, in that order; junction bases with no gene match: 3. CDR1 is MNHEY and CDR2 is SMNVEV in the germline V gene (reference sequence). The CDR3 has 12 residues. The CDR3 here is CASSQGQAEAFF. The DNA of the CDR3 is TGTGCCAGCAGCCAGGGACAGGCTGAAGCTTTCTTT.

The gene calls are TRBV19 and TRBJ2-2; 7 positions agree with TRBD1. Per germline, CDR1 LNHDA and CDR2 SQIVND (reference sequence). V lost 3 bases and J lost 1; bases outside the gene matches: 2. The CDR3 runs 15 residues. The CDR3 is CASSMGQRNTGELFF. The CDR3 DNA is TGTGCCAGTAGTATGGGACAGAGGAACACCGGGGAGCTGTTTTTT.

V gene TRBV6-6 combines with J gene TRBJ2-7; TRBD1 matches 11 bases. V shed 0 bases, J shed 4 bases, and the junction held 2 bases outside the gene matches. CDR1 and CDR2 (germline): MNHNY, SVGAGI (reference sequence). This CDR3 has 15 amino acids. This CDR3 reads CASSYSGQGVYEQYF. For the CDR3, the DNA is TGTGCCAGCAGTTACTCGGGACAGGGGGTTTACGAGCAGTACTTC.

This clone has more than one count but fewer than ten. The V and J genes are TRBV11-3 and TRBJ2-7; weak D call: TRBD2 (6 bases). V gave up 2 bases and J gave up 5 bases, with 16 bases separating them. Germline CDR1 and CDR2: SGHNT and YENEEA. The CDR3 runs to 15 residues. The DNA of the CDR3 is TGTGCCAGCAGCTTAAATCCCGGAGGCGGGAACGAGCAGTACTTC. Encoded protein: CASSLNPGGGNEQYF.

This clone has just a few counts. This chain links TRBV4-3 with TRBJ1-1; the D is unclear. Trimming removed 0 bases from V and 8 bases from J, with 10 bases in between. This CDR3 contains 13 residues. The germline V gene encodes CDR1 LGHNA and CDR2 YSLEER. As DNA, the CDR3 is TGCGCCAGCAGCCAAGATTTTGCCGGGGAAGCTTTCTTT. It translates to CASSQDFAGEAFF.

This rearrangement joins TRBV5-1 to TRBJ1-1, with no clear D. V dropped 7 bases and J dropped 2 bases, with 9 bases sitting between them. The CDR3 loop spans 12 amino acids. Germline V gene sequence: CDR1 SGHRS, CDR2 YFSETQ. The CDR3 loop is CASGEPNTEAFF. In DNA form, the CDR3 reads TGCGCCAGCGGGGAGCCCAACACTGAAGCTTTCTTT.

This rearrangement joins TRBV10-1 to TRBJ2-7, with a possible D match to TRBD1 (6 bases). Germline V lookup: CDR1 WNHNN, CDR2 SYGVQD (reference sequence). The CDR3 has 13 residues. Trimming took 6 bases from V and 2 from J, leaving 11 bases between them. CDR3 loop: CASRRGGAYEQYV. In DNA, the CDR3 is TGCGCCAGCAGACGTGGGGGCGCCTACGAGCAGTACGTC.